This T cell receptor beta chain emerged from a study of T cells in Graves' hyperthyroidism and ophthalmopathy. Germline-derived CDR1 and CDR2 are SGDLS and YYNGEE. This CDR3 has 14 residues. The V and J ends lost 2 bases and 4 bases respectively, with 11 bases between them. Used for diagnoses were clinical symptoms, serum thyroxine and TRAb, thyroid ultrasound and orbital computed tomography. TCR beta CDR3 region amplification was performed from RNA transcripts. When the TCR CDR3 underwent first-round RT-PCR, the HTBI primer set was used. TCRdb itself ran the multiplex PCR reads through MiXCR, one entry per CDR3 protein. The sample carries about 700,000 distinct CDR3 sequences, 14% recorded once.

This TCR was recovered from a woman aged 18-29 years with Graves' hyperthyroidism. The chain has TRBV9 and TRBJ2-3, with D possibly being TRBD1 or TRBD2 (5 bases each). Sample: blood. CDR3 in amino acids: CASSVDGGADTQYF. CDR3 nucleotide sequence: TGTGCCAGCAGCGTTGATGGGGGTGCAGATACGCAGTATTTT. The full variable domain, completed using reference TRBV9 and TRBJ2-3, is DSGVTQTPKHLITATGQRVTLRCSPRSGDLSVYWYQQSLDQGLQFLIQYYNGEERAKGNILERFSAQQFPDLHSELNLSSLELGDSALYFCASSVDGGADTQYFGPGTRLTVL.